A selection of T cell receptor beta chains follows, all from one sample in a study of blood T cell repertoires in COVID-19. The protocol was immunoSEQ multiplex PCR, while the TCRdb copy is restricted to in-frame clones and leaves out a portion. The table includes over 250,000 clones, roughly 90% detected once. Material for sequencing was peripheral blood. These receptor sequences come from a man over 45 with acute or convalescent COVID-19. The CDR3 runs from the conserved cysteine through the conserved F or W. Each record gives: J gene, clone size, V gene, D gene, CDR3 protein, CDR3 DNA. D genes are given only for firm matches. Expanded clones get a size class; other rows say once, few or many, or leave the size out.

J gene: TRBJ2-1; clone size: .; V gene: TRBV5-4; D gene: TRBD2; CDR3 protein: CASSISGGDYNEQFF; CDR3 DNA: TGTGCCAGCAGCATAAGCGGGGGGGATTACAATGAGCAGTTCTTC
J gene: TRBJ2-6; clone size: once; V gene: TRBV9; D gene: .; CDR3 protein: CASSPEGYSGANVLTF; CDR3 DNA: TGTGCCAGCAGCCCCGAGGGATACTCTGGGGCCAACGTCCTGACTTTC
J gene: TRBJ2-5; clone size: .; V gene: TRBV7-9; D gene: TRBD1; CDR3 protein: CASSLGDSLLLQETQYF; CDR3 DNA: TGTGCCAGCAGCTTAGGGGACAGTTTACTACTCCAAGAGACCCAGTACTTC
J gene: TRBJ2-2; clone size: .; V gene: TRBV30; D gene: TRBD2; CDR3 protein: CAWDSKGRADTGELFF; CDR3 DNA: TGTGCCTGGGATTCTAAGGGGAGGGCCGACACCGGGGAGCTGTTTTTT
J gene: TRBJ2-3; clone size: .; V gene: TRBV6-6; D gene: .; CDR3 protein: CASSTYDTDTQYF; CDR3 DNA: TGTGCCAGCAGTACTTATGACACAGATACGCAGTATTTT
J gene: TRBJ1-5; clone size: .; V gene: TRBV6-5; D gene: TRBD1; CDR3 protein: CASSFMGQSNQPQHF; CDR3 DNA: TGTGCCAGCAGTTTCATGGGACAGAGCAATCAGCCCCAGCATTTT
J gene: TRBJ2-7; clone size: .; V gene: TRBV5-4; D gene: .; CDR3 protein: CASSPKGGSVDEQYF; CDR3 DNA: TGTGCCAGCAGCCCGAAAGGGGGTTCGGTGGACGAGCAGTACTTC
J gene: TRBJ1-2; clone size: .; V gene: TRBV9; D gene: .; CDR3 protein: CASSAGGYYGYTF; CDR3 DNA: TGTGCCAGCAGCGCCGGGGGGTACTATGGCTACACCTTC
J gene: TRBJ2-3; clone size: .; V gene: TRBV5-1; D gene: .; CDR3 protein: CASSLSEARTDTQYF; CDR3 DNA: TGCGCCAGCAGCTTGAGTGAGGCTCGCACAGATACGCAGTATTTT
J gene: TRBJ2-7; clone size: .; V gene: TRBV4-1; D gene: TRBD1; CDR3 protein: CASSQEGTGSYEQYF; CDR3 DNA: TGCGCCAGCAGCCAAGAAGGGACAGGCTCCTACGAGCAGTACTTC
J gene: TRBJ1-5; clone size: .; V gene: TRBV6-1; D gene: .; CDR3 protein: CASSEVRGSNQPQHF; CDR3 DNA: TGTGCCAGCAGTGAAGTCAGGGGTAGCAATCAGCCCCAGCATTTT
J gene: TRBJ2-7; clone size: .; V gene: TRBV3-1/TRBV3-2; D gene: TRBD2; CDR3 protein: CASSQVPWGTGRGEQYF; CDR3 DNA: TGTGCCAGCAGCCAAGTTCCCTGGGGGACCGGGAGGGGTGAGCAGTACTTC
J gene: TRBJ1-4; clone size: .; V gene: TRBV2; D gene: TRBD1; CDR3 protein: CASSVTGGVEKLFF; CDR3 DNA: TGTGCCAGCAGTGTTACAGGGGGTGTTGAAAAACTGTTTTTT
J gene: TRBJ2-1; clone size: .; V gene: TRBV7-3; D gene: .; CDR3 protein: CASSPDSQEQFF; CDR3 DNA: TGTGCCAGCAGTCCCGACAGTCAGGAGCAGTTCTTC
J gene: TRBJ1-6; clone size: few; V gene: TRBV4-2; D gene: .; CDR3 protein: CASSQGGDSPLHF; CDR3 DNA: TGTGCCAGCAGCCAGGGGGGGGATTCACCCCTCCACTTT
J gene: TRBJ2-1; clone size: .; V gene: TRBV7-3; D gene: TRBD2; CDR3 protein: CASSSSGGFNEQFF; CDR3 DNA: TGTGCCAGCAGCTCTAGCGGGGGGTTCAATGAGCAGTTCTTC
J gene: TRBJ1-1; clone size: .; V gene: TRBV12-5; D gene: .; CDR3 protein: CASGLVARGDTEAFF; CDR3 DNA: TGTGCTAGTGGTTTGGTAGCCAGGGGAGACACTGAAGCTTTCTTT
J gene: TRBJ2-1; clone size: .; V gene: TRBV10-3; D gene: TRBD2; CDR3 protein: CAIRLADEQFF; CDR3 DNA: TGTGCCATCAGACTAGCGGATGAGCAGTTCTTC
J gene: TRBJ2-2; clone size: .; V gene: TRBV25-1; D gene: .; CDR3 protein: CASSELGVTGELFF; CDR3 DNA: TGTGCCAGCAGTGAATTGGGCGTCACCGGGGAGCTGTTTTTT
J gene: TRBJ1-4; clone size: .; V gene: TRBV18; D gene: .; CDR3 protein: CASSKIQGPDEKLFF; CDR3 DNA: TGTGCCAGCTCAAAAATACAGGGTCCCGATGAAAAACTGTTTTTT
J gene: TRBJ2-3; clone size: .; V gene: TRBV7-2; D gene: TRBD2; CDR3 protein: CASSFQRLADTDTQYF; CDR3 DNA: TGTGCCAGCAGCTTCCAGCGGCTAGCGGACACAGATACGCAGTATTTT
J gene: TRBJ2-3; clone size: .; V gene: TRBV2; D gene: TRBD2; CDR3 protein: CASCKSGGLDTQYF; CDR3 DNA: TGTGCCAGCTGCAAAAGCGGGGGTTTAGATACGCAGTATTTT
J gene: TRBJ2-2; clone size: .; V gene: TRBV10-3; D gene: TRBD1; CDR3 protein: CAIFRDRGPDTGELFF; CDR3 DNA: TGTGCCATCTTCCGGGACAGGGGGCCCGACACCGGGGAGCTGTTTTTT
J gene: TRBJ2-7; clone size: .; V gene: TRBV6-5; D gene: .; CDR3 protein: CASKEQPNSYEQYF; CDR3 DNA: TGTGCCAGCAAAGAACAGCCAAACTCCTACGAGCAGTACTTC
J gene: TRBJ2-7; clone size: .; V gene: TRBV5-1; D gene: TRBD2; CDR3 protein: CASSLRGDEQYF; CDR3 DNA: TGCGCCAGCAGCCTTCGGGGGGACGAGCAGTACTTC
J gene: TRBJ1-1; clone size: .; V gene: TRBV7-9; D gene: TRBD1; CDR3 protein: CASSTQGGGTEAFF; CDR3 DNA: TGTGCCAGCAGCACCCAGGGGGGCGGCACTGAAGCTTTCTTT
J gene: TRBJ1-1; clone size: .; V gene: TRBV7-3; D gene: .; CDR3 protein: CASSLISQEITEAFF; CDR3 DNA: TGTGCCAGCAGCTTAATCTCACAGGAGATTACTGAAGCTTTCTTT
J gene: TRBJ2-1; clone size: .; V gene: TRBV25-1; D gene: TRBD1; CDR3 protein: CATKGQTFYNEQFF; CDR3 DNA: TGTGCCACCAAGGGACAGACTTTCTACAATGAGCAGTTCTTC
J gene: TRBJ2-7; clone size: .; V gene: TRBV6-5; D gene: .; CDR3 protein: CASSYMAGSYEQYF; CDR3 DNA: TGTGCCAGCAGTTACATGGCTGGCTCCTACGAGCAGTACTTC
J gene: TRBJ2-1; clone size: .; V gene: TRBV30; D gene: .; CDR3 protein: CAWSGGPYNEQFF; CDR3 DNA: TGTGCCTGGAGTGGAGGTCCCTACAATGAGCAGTTCTTC
J gene: TRBJ2-7; clone size: .; V gene: TRBV27; D gene: TRBD2; CDR3 protein: CASSLRGTSSGEQYF; CDR3 DNA: TGTGCCAGCAGTTTACGGGGGACTAGCTCAGGGGAGCAGTACTTC
J gene: TRBJ2-7; clone size: .; V gene: TRBV5-1; D gene: .; CDR3 protein: CASSPAGSEQYF; CDR3 DNA: TGCGCCAGCAGCCCGGCGGGGAGCGAGCAGTACTTC
J gene: TRBJ1-1; clone size: .; V gene: TRBV4-2; D gene: .; CDR3 protein: CASSQGQTNTEAFF; CDR3 DNA: TGTGCCAGCAGCCAAGGGCAAACGAACACTGAAGCTTTCTTT
J gene: TRBJ1-2; clone size: .; V gene: TRBV4-1; D gene: .; CDR3 protein: CASSQDGGSGLYGYTF; CDR3 DNA: TGCGCCAGCAGCCAAGACGGGGGTTCGGGGTTGTATGGCTACACCTTC
J gene: TRBJ2-3; clone size: .; V gene: TRBV5-1; D gene: .; CDR3 protein: CASKEGAGDTQYF; CDR3 DNA: TGCGCCAGCAAGGAGGGGGCAGGAGATACGCAGTATTTT
J gene: TRBJ1-1; clone size: .; V gene: TRBV14; D gene: .; CDR3 protein: CASSQQANTEAFF; CDR3 DNA: TGTGCCAGCAGCCAGCAGGCGAACACTGAAGCCTTCTTT
J gene: TRBJ1-5; clone size: .; V gene: TRBV6-1; D gene: .; CDR3 protein: CASSEGAPINQPQHF; CDR3 DNA: TGTGCCAGCAGTGAAGGGGCACCAATCAATCAGCCCCAGCATTTT
J gene: TRBJ2-1; clone size: once; V gene: TRBV3-1/TRBV3-2; D gene: TRBD2; CDR3 protein: CASSRSGGNNEQFF; CDR3 DNA: TGTGCCAGCAGCCGTAGCGGGGGTAACAATGAGCAGTTCTTC
J gene: TRBJ1-1; clone size: .; V gene: TRBV6-5; D gene: .; CDR3 protein: CASQVVTEAFF; CDR3 DNA: TGTGCCAGTCAGGTGGTCACTGAAGCTTTCTTT
J gene: TRBJ2-1; clone size: .; V gene: TRBV18; D gene: TRBD1; CDR3 protein: CASSGTPGQGGARQFF; CDR3 DNA: TGTGCCAGCTCCGGTACCCCGGGACAGGGAGGGGCTCGGCAGTTCTTC
J gene: TRBJ1-2; clone size: .; V gene: TRBV3-1/TRBV3-2; D gene: .; CDR3 protein: CASSQSSGNYGYTF; CDR3 DNA: TGTGCCAGCAGCCAATCGTCCGGGAACTATGGCTACACCTTC
J gene: TRBJ2-7; clone size: .; V gene: TRBV13; D gene: TRBD1; CDR3 protein: CASRPSTGLVYEQYF; CDR3 DNA: TGTGCCAGCAGACCGTCGACAGGGCTCGTTTACGAGCAGTACTTC